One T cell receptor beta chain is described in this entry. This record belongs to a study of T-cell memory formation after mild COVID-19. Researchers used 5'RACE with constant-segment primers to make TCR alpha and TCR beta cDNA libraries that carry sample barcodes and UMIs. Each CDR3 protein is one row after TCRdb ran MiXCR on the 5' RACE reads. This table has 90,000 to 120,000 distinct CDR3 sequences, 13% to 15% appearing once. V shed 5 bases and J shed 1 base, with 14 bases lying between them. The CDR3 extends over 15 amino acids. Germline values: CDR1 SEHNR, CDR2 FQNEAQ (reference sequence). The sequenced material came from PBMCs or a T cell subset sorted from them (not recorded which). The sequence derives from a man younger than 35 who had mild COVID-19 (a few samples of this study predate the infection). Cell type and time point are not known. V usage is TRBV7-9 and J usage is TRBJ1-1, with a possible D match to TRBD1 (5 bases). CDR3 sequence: CASSPRTPGNTEAFF. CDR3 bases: TGTGCCAGCAGCCCCCGGACACCTGGGAACACTGAAGCTTTCTTT.